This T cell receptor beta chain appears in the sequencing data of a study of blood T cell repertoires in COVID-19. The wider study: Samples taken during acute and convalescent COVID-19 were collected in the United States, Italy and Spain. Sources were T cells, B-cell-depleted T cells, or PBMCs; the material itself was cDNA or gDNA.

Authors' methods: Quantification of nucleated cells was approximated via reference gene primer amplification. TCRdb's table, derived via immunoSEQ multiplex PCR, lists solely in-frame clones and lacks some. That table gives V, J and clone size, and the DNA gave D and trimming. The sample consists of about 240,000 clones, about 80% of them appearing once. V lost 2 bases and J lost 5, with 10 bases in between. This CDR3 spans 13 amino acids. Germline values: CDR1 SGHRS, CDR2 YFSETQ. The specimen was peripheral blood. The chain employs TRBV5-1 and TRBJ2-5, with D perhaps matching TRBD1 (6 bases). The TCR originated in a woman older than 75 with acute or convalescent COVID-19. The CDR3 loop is CASSLGGDETQYF. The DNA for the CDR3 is TGCGCCAGCAGCTTAGGGGGTGACGAGACCCAGTACTTC.